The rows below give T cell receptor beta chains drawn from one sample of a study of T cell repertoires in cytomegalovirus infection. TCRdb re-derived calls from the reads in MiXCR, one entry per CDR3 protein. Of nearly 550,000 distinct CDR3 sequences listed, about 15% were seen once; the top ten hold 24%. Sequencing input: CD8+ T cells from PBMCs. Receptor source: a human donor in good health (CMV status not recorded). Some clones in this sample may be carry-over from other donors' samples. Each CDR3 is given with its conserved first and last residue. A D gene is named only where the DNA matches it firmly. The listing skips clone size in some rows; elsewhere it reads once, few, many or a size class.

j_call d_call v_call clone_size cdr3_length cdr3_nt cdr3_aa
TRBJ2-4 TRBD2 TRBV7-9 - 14 TGTGCCAGCAGGGAAAGGGAGGGTTTTGGCATTCAGTACTTC CASREREGFGIQYF
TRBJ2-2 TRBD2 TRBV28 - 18 TGTGCCAGCAGTTTACCGACTAGCGGGAGGGCCACGACCGGGGAGCTGTTTTTT CASSLPTSGRATTGELFF
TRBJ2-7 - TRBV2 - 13 TGTGCCAGCAGTGAGGAGCTATCCTACGAGCAGTACTTC CASSEELSYEQYF
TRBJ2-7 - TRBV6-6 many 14 TGTGCCAGCAGTGTACAGGGAATGGGCTACGAGCAGTACTTC CASSVQGMGYEQYF
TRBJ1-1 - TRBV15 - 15 TGTGCCACCAGCAGAGGACCCCCTTCGGGCACTGAAGCTTTCTTT CATSRGPPSGTEAFF
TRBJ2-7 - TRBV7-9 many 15 TGTGCCAGCAGCCGCTCCCCGCAGGGCCCCATCGAGCAGTACTTC CASSRSPQGPIEQYF
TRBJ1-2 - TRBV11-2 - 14 TGTGCCAGCAGCCCACTCTTGGGGGGCGATGGCTACACCTTC CASSPLLGGDGYTF
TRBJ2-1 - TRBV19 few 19 TGTGCCAGTAGTATTCGGGGTTGGGAACGGCAGAACTTTTACAATGAGCAGTTCTTC CASSIRGWERQNFYNEQFF
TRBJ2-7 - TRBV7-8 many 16 TGTGCCAGCAGCCCTTCTGCGGGCCTCATCTCCTACGAGCAGTACTTC CASSPSAGLISYEQYF
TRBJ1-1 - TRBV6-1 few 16 TGTGCCAGCAGTGAAAGCTCTGCGGGGCCTTCCAGCCCAGCTTTCTTT CASSESSAGPSSPAFF
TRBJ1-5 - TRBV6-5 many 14 TGTGCCAGCAGTTACCGAGGGATGGGGCAGCCCCAGCATTTT CASSYRGMGQPQHF
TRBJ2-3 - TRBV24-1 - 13 TGTGCCACCAGTTGGGGGGGCGTGGATACGCAGTATTTT CATSWGGVDTQYF
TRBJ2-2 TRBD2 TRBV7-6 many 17 TGTGCCAGCAGCTTTAAGCGGGGGGGCCTCGTTGCCGGGGAGCTGTTTTTT CASSFKRGGLVAGELFF
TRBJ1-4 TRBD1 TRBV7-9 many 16 TGTGCCAGCAGCCCGGGACAGTCTGCAACTAATGAAAAACTGTTTTTT CASSPGQSATNEKLFF
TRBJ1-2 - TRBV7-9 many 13 TGTGCCAGCAGTGTCACCACCCTCTATGGCTACACCTTC CASSVTTLYGYTF
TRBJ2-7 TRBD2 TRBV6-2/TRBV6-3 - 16 TGTGCCAGCAGTTACGGACTAGCGGAAAAGACCTACAAGCAGTACTTC CASSYGLAEKTYKQYF
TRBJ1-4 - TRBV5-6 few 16 TGTGCCAGCAGCTTGACTCAGGGAGCGGAATGGGAAAAACTGTTTTTT CASSLTQGAEWEKLFF
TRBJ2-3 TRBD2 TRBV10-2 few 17 TGCGCCAGCAGTGAGTCGATGCTAGCGGGGAACACAGATACGCAGTATTTT CASSESMLAGNTDTQYF
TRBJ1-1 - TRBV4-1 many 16 TGCGCCAGCAGCCAATGGTCCAGGGAAGGTAGCACTGAAGCTTTCTTT CASSQWSREGSTEAFF
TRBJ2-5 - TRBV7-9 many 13 TGTGCCAGCAGCTTCGTTTCATCCGGGACCCAGTACTTC CASSFVSSGTQYF
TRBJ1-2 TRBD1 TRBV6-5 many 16 TGTGCCAGCAGTTACTCGGGGGAGGGGGCCGCCTATGGCTACACCTTC CASSYSGEGAAYGYTF
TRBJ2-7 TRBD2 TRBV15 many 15 TGTGCCACCAGCAGAGGGACTAGCGGTTCCTACGAGCAGTACTTC CATSRGTSGSYEQYF
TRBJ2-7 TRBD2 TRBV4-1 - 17 TGCGCCAGCAGCCGCGGGGCCAACAGCGGGGGAATCGAGGAGCAGTACTTC CASSRGANSGGIEEQYF
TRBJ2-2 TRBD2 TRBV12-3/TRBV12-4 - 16 TGTGCCAGCAAGGGTGGACTAGCGGAGTACACCGGGGTTCTGTTTTTT CASKGGLAEYTGVLFF
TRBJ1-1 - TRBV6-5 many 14 TGTGCCAGCAGTTACCCCGGTCTGAACACTGAAGCTTTCTTT CASSYPGLNTEAFF
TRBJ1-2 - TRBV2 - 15 TGTGCCAGCCCGATCCCGGGACGACCGTTGGATGGCTACACCTTC CASPIPGRPLDGYTF